Listed below are T cell receptor beta chains from one sample, sequenced in a study of regulatory T cells in long-lasting Graves disease. TCRdb used MiXCR to reprocess the multiplex PCR reads, holding one entry per CDR3 protein. The sample holds fewer than 650,000 distinct CDR3 sequences, approximately 15% seen once. In addition, the sample was reused for a study of T cells in Graves' hyperthyroidism and ophthalmopathy.

Sequenced here: peripheral blood mononuclear cells (PBMCs), sampled at new diagnosis, from a patient treated with antithyroid drugs. All receptors derive from a woman in her twenties or thirties with Graves disease. Each CDR3 is given without its conserved first and last residue.

V	J	CDR3
TRBV19	TRBJ2-7	ASSIGSQGGNEQY
TRBV28	TRBJ2-1	ASSFDNLRGNEQF
TRBV2	TRBJ2-3	ASRRLAGADTQY
TRBV18	TRBJ2-3	ASSQDRGLTDTQY
TRBV20-1	TRBJ1-2	SARDAKEGRPWLSNYGYT
TRBV20-1	TRBJ2-5	SAPDPRAGQAETQY
TRBV11-2	TRBJ2-3	ASSWRRITTDTQY
TRBV6-1	TRBJ1-4	ASSHQPQAGAGEKLF
TRBV2	TRBJ1-2	ASREERARYGYT
TRBV30	TRBJ2-2	AWSRTTGTGELF
TRBV12-3/TRBV12-4	TRBJ1-1	ASSFTGGYTEAF